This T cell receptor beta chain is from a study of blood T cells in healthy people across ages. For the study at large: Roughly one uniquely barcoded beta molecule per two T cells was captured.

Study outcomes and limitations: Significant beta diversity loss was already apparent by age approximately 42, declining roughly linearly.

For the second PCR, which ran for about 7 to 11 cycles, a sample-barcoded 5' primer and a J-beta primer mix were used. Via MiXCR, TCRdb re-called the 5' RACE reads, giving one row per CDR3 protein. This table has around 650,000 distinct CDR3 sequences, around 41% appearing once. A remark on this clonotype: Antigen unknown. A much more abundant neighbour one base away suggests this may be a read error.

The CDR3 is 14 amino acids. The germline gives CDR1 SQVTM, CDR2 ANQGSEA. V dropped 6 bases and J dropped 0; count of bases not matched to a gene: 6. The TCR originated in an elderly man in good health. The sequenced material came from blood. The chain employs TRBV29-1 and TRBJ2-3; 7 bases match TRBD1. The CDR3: CSVNPGQSTDTQYF. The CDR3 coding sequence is TGCAGCGTGAACCCGGGACAGAGCACAGATACGCAGTATTTT.